This T cell receptor (beta chain) was sequenced in a study of CXCR3-negative and CXCR3-positive naive CD8 T cells. Study-level information: A total of 150 million or so TRB reads was generated, with about 1.5 +/- 0.3 million per library.

The CDR3 spans 13 residues. The study made its TRB cDNA libraries by 5' RACE, adding UMI labels. TCRdb processed the 5' RACE reads again and assigns one entry to each CDR3 protein, with no DNA. This sample's table reports roughly 110,000 distinct CDR3 sequences. Points from the study as a whole: For CXCR3-positive naive cells, TRB CDR3s were more hydrophobic than those of CXCR3-negative naive cells. Naive CXCR3-negative cells resembled naive CXCR3-positive cells in TRBV-TRBJ usage; memory cells differed.

In regard to this clonotype: Its target is unknown.

Material: naive CXCR3+ CD8+ T cells from blood. Subset of the sample: CD45RO-CCR7+CD27+CD95- naive CD8+ T cells expressing CXCR3 (TNR3+). This TCR was sampled from a human donor in good health. Some clones in this sample may be carry-over from other donors' samples. This chain links TRBV12-3 or TRBV12-4 with TRBJ1-2. The CDR3 is CASSEGAAYGYTF.